A single sample gave rise to the 24 T cell receptor beta chains below, sequenced in a study of beta chain features in type 1 diabetes (dated by TCRdb to 2016 to 2019). Antigen specificity for these receptors is unknown. The method behind the library was the immunoSEQ multiplex PCR assay. The High Capacity cDNA Reverse Transcription Kit was used to reverse transcribe all of the isolated RNA, meaning that expressed TCRB transcripts were what got sequenced. TCRdb took this table from immuneACCESS and kept in-frame rearrangements with V and J called. Such tables lack part of the clones; where checked against another copy, unresolved V genes explain under half of the gap, and the rest is unexplained. The sample data list about 190,000 clones, and over 6% of these were observed just once. Under 0.55% of the sample comes from the top ten. On the study overall, not on this receptor specifically: A moderate but significant shortening of TCRB CDR3 length was observed in type 1 diabetes patients in all four CD4+ subsets.

The source material was central memory CD4+ T cells from blood. The receptors were sampled from a man in his late teens or twenties with type 1 diabetes.

This clone was seen a handful of times. The chain employs TRBV29-1 and TRBJ1-3; TRBD1 is a possible D gene (5 bases). Germline assignment: CDR1 SQVTM and CDR2 ANQGSEA. Trimming left V 6 bases short and J 1 base short, with 10 bases between. CDR3 size: 13 residues. The DNA for the CDR3 is TGCAGCGTAGCCAGGGATTCTGGAAACACCATATATTTT. Its protein is CSVARDSGNTIYF.

This clone has just a few counts. The chain couples TRBV5-6 to TRBJ1-4; 8 bases are a match to TRBD1. The CDR3 runs 13 residues. J gave up 13 bases and V 2 bases, and 7 bases lay outside the gene matches. Per germline, CDR1 SGHDT and CDR2 YYEEEE. Here the CDR3 reads CASSFGDRRVLFF. CDR3 in DNA: TGTGCCAGCAGCTTCGGGGACAGGCGGGTACTGTTTTTT.

The gene calls are TRBV7-2 and TRBJ2-7; the D gene is possibly TRBD2 (5 bases). The CDR3 is 16 amino acids. The germline CDR1 and CDR2 sequences are SGHTA and FQGNSA. Trimming took off 5 bases at V and 0 bases at J, with 17 bases between the two ends. The CDR3 loop reads CASSPGFGGSSYEQYF. CDR3 sequence (DNA): TGTGCCAGCAGCCCCGGTTTCGGAGGAAGCTCCTACGAGCAGTACTTC.

This chain links TRBV7-2 with TRBJ1-2; D gene uncertain. Trimming left V 8 bases short and J 4 bases short, with 11 bases between. There are 12 residues in the CDR3. Germline assignment: CDR1 SGHTA and CDR2 FQGNSA. CDR3 sequence (DNA): TGTGCCAGCTACGACCGCGGCTATGGCTACACCTTC. It encodes CASYDRGYGYTF.

This chain uses TRBV11-2 with TRBJ2-7, with TRBD2 matching over 11 bases. The CDR3 extends over 15 amino acids. The V gene's germline CDR1 is SGHAT and CDR2 FQNNGV. Trimming took 5 bases from V and 0 from J; bases not matched to a gene: 3. The CDR3 nucleotides are TGTGCCAGCAGCGGGACTAGCGGTAGCTCCTACGAGCAGTACTTC. Protein product: CASSGTSGSSYEQYF.

A few counts support this clone. CDR3 nucleotides: TGCGCCAGCAGCCGAACAGGGCCGAGCTCCTACGAGCAGTACTTC. It yields the protein CASSRTGPSSYEQYF. The chain has TRBV4-3 and TRBJ2-7; D may be TRBD1 (6 bases). The CDR3 runs 15 residues. Trimming removed 4 bases from V and 0 bases from J, with 13 bases in between. Germline V CDR1 and CDR2: LGHNA, YSLEER.

The gene calls are TRBV20-1 and TRBJ2-1; D remains unclear. V was cut by 6 bases and J by 5 bases, with 8 bases left in between. From germline, CDR1 is DFQATT and CDR2 SNEGSKA (reference sequence). The CDR3 loop spans 11 amino acids. CDR3 amino acids: CSAHDNNEQFF. The CDR3 nucleotides are TGCAGTGCCCACGACAACAATGAGCAGTTCTTC.

The rearrangement links TRBV7-8 to TRBJ2-7; D might be TRBD2 (5 bases). Germline V gene data show CDR1 as SGHVS and CDR2 as FQNEAQ. The CDR3 is 14 residues long. V was pared by 7 bases and J by 1 base, with 14 bases between. The CDR3 DNA follows: TGTGCCAGCACCATCGGGGTTGGGTCCTACGAGCAGTACTTC. It yields the protein CASTIGVGSYEQYF.

Many counts were recorded for this clone. The chain joins TRBV7-8 to TRBJ2-5; tentatively, D is TRBD2 (5 bases). Looked up from germline, CDR1 is SGHVS and CDR2 is FQNEAQ. V was pared by 2 bases and J by 2 bases, with 9 bases between. The CDR3 runs 14 residues. Here the CDR3 DNA reads TGTGCCAGCAGCTTATCGTCGGGACAAGAGACCCAGTACTTC. Protein sequence: CASSLSSGQETQYF.

There are many counts of this clone. Other DNA sequences in the same sample also yield this CDR3. The V gene is TRBV6-6, the J gene TRBJ2-1, with D possibly being TRBD2 (5 bases). The CDR3 is made up of 14 amino acids. The ends were cut back, 0 bases at V and 4 bases at J, with 7 bases in the middle. Germline V gene sequence: CDR1 MNHNY, CDR2 SVGAGI (reference sequence). CDR3 DNA sequence: TGTGCCAGCAGTTACTCGAGCGGTTACAATGAGCAGTTCTTC. It yields the protein CASSYSSGYNEQFF.

The gene calls are TRBV28 and TRBJ1-2; 8 nucleotides line up with TRBD1. The V segment lost 4 bases and the J segment 4 bases; nucleotides outside the gene matches: 8. The CDR3 loop spans 15 amino acids. CDR1 is MDHEN, CDR2 SYDVKM, per germline. The CDR3 DNA reads TGTGCCAGCAGTTCCCCAGGGACAGGTGGCTATGGCTACACCTTC. This translates into CASSSPGTGGYGYTF.

The V call is TRBV30, the J call TRBJ2-3, with TRBD2 matching 7 bases. Trimming cost V 4 bases and J 6 bases; bases outside gene matches: 13. CDR3 length: 15 residues. CDR1 GTSNPN and CDR2 SVGIG come from the germline V gene (reference sequence). As DNA, the CDR3 is TGTGCCTGGAATTCGGGCGGGGGAGCCATCGATACGCAGTATTTT. It translates to CAWNSGGGAIDTQYF.

This clone was counted a few times. CDR3 bases: TGTGCCAGCAGCTTAGTCGCAGGGACAGATACGCAGTATTTT. This codes for CASSLVAGTDTQYF. The rearrangement links TRBV7-2 to TRBJ2-3; possibly TRBD1 for D (5 bases). The CDR3 has 14 residues. Trimming left V 1 base short and J 3 bases short, with 8 bases between. Looked up from germline, CDR1 is SGHTA and CDR2 is FQGNSA.

The genes are TRBV9 and TRBJ1-3, with D maybe TRBD1 (5 bases). The CDR3 extends over 15 amino acids. CDR1 is SGDLS, CDR2 YYNGEE, per germline. V lost 3 bases and J 0 bases, leaving 10 bases between the germline ends. The CDR3: CASSAGILSGNTIYF. The CDR3 bases are TGTGCCAGCAGCGCAGGGATTCTCTCTGGAAACACCATATATTTT. Full variable domain (remainder filled in from reference TRBV9 and TRBJ1-3): DSGVTQTPKHLITATGQRVTLRCSPRSGDLSVYWYQQSLDQGLQFLIQYYNGEERAKGNILERFSAQQFPDLHSELNLSSLELGDSALYFCASSAGILSGNTIYFGEGSWLTVV.

With regard to this clone: Other DNA sequences within the sample encode an identical CDR3. This chain links TRBV5-1 with TRBJ2-5; possibly TRBD1 for D (5 bases). CDR1 and CDR2 from the germline V gene are SGHRS and YFSETQ. This CDR3 region has 13 residues. Trimming stripped 1 base from V and 3 bases from J, with 7 bases between. The CDR3, as DNA: TGCGCCAGCAGCTTGACCAGGGAAGAGACCCAGTACTTC. Amino acid sequence: CASSLTREETQYF.

This chain connects TRBV5-1 to TRBJ2-7; 13 bases map to TRBD2. V shed 4 bases, J shed 3 bases, and the junction held 4 bases outside the gene matches. The CDR3 contains 15 residues. Per germline, CDR1 SGHRS and CDR2 YFSETQ. In nucleotides, the CDR3 is TGCGCCAGCAGCCTGGGACTAGCGGGAATCTACGAGCAGTACTTC. Protein sequence: CASSLGLAGIYEQYF.

This clone was picked up a small number of times. The chain joins TRBV5-6 to TRBJ1-5; D is ambiguous. The V gene lost 4 bases and the J gene lost 5 bases, with 10 bases spanning the gap. Germline values: CDR1 SGHDT, CDR2 YYEEEE. The CDR3 consists of 13 residues. The CDR3 DNA reads as TGTGCCAGCAGCCTGGCGGAGGATCAGCCCCAGCATTTT. This gives the protein CASSLAEDQPQHF. Full variable domain (missing parts from reference TRBV5-6 and TRBJ1-5): DAGVTQSPTHLIKTRGQQVTLRCSPKSGHDTVSWYQQALGQGPQFIFQYYEEEERQRGNFPDRFSGHQFPNYSSELNVNALLLGDSALYLCASSLAEDQPQHFGDGTRLSIL.

This clone was detected a few times. The chain combines TRBV6-1 with TRBJ1-5, with TRBD1 matching over 9 bases. The CDR3 is 14 residues long. CDR1 and CDR2 from the germline V gene are MNHNS and SASEGT. V trimming: 7 bases; J trimming: 3 bases; junction bases outside the gene matches: 4. The CDR3: CASTTGGNNQPQHF. In DNA form, the CDR3 reads TGTGCCAGCACGACAGGGGGGAACAATCAGCCCCAGCATTTT.

Comment on this clone: An end of the junction does not agree with germline; a read error may underlie this. J is TRBJ2-5 and V is TRBV5-4, with D hard to call. Germline V gene data show CDR1 as SGHNT and CDR2 as YYREEE (reference sequence). The CDR3 is 15 amino acids. CDR3 sequence: CASSQLGGSQETQYF. CDR3 DNA: TGCGCCAGCAGCCAATTAGGCGGCAGCCAAGAGACCCAGTACTTC.

Only a few counts were recorded for this clone. The genes are TRBV28 and TRBJ1-5, with 7 bases identical to TRBD1. Unmatched junction bases numbered 14, after V lost 9 bases and J lost 0 bases. CDR1 is MDHEN, CDR2 SYDVKM, per germline. The CDR3 consists of 17 residues. In DNA form, the CDR3 reads TGTGCCAGTAAACCCTCGACAGGGCGTTATAGCAATCAGCCCCAGCATTTT. Protein product: CASKPSTGRYSNQPQHF.

This clone was observed a few times. The chain is built from TRBV5-1 and TRBJ2-2; D not certain. V was shortened by 0 bases and J by 1 base, with 7 bases between the two germline ends. CDR1 is SGHRS, CDR2 YFSETQ, per germline. CDR3 length equals 15 residues. CDR3: CASSLDYMNTGELFF. Here the CDR3 DNA reads TGCGCCAGCAGCTTGGACTACATGAACACCGGGGAGCTGTTTTTT.

This chain connects TRBV9 to TRBJ2-5, with 8 nucleotides matching TRBD2. The CDR3 contains 13 residues. The germline V gene encodes CDR1 SGDLS and CDR2 YYNGEE. The V segment lost 3 bases and the J segment 5 bases; nucleotides outside the gene matches: 3. The CDR3 nucleotides read TGTGCCAGCAGCGGCCGGGGGGGGGAGACCCAGTACTTC. Translated: CASSGRGGETQYF.

This sequence joins TRBV5-4 and TRBJ2-1, with a tentative D call TRBD2 (6 bases). This CDR3 has 14 residues. Trimming took off 3 bases at V and 5 bases at J, with 12 bases between the two ends. Germline lookup yields CDR1 SGHNT and CDR2 YYREEE (reference sequence). The CDR3 coding sequence is TGTGCCAGCAGCTCCGGGAGTCACAACAATGAGCAGTTCTTC. Encoded protein: CASSSGSHNNEQFF.

This clone has just a few counts. The chain has TRBV5-8 and TRBJ1-6; D unresolved. V was pared by 4 bases and J by 7 bases, with 18 bases between. Germline CDR1 reads SGHTS; CDR2 reads YDEGEE. CDR3 length equals 16 residues. CDR3 amino acids: CASSLERGSGNSPLHF. CDR3 nucleotides: TGTGCCAGCAGCCTCGAGCGAGGTTCGGGGAATTCACCCCTCCACTTT.